A single sample gave rise to the 22 T cell receptor beta chains below, sequenced in a study of graft-versus-host responses after intestinal transplantation. Sequencing was performed with immunoSEQ multiplex PCR; in TCRdb, only in-frame clones are kept and a portion is missing. The sample lists some 90,000 clones, around 90% seen once, with 0.11% in the top ten. Which antigens these TCRs recognize remains unknown. The sequences come from unstimulated CD4+ T cells sorted from spleen or lymph node cells, collected before intestinal transplant. The source is a human donor who received an intestinal transplant.

The chain joins TRBV5-6 to TRBJ2-5, with D possibly being TRBD1 (6 bases). This CDR3 spans 16 amino acids. Trimming removed 3 bases at V and 4 bases at J, with 19 bases between. Germline V CDR1 and CDR2: SGHDT, YYEEEE. CDR3 in amino acids: CASSSFLQGVGETQYF. The CDR3 DNA reads TGTGCCAGCAGCTCATTCTTACAGGGAGTAGGAGAGACCCAGTACTTC.

The chain joins TRBV7-2 to TRBJ2-7, with D possibly TRBD1 on 5 matching bases. CDR1 and CDR2 from the germline V gene are SGHTA and FQGNSA. V lost 1 base, J lost 7 bases, and 17 bases lay in between. The CDR3 runs 15 residues. CDR3 in DNA: TGTGCCAGCAGCTTAGTGAACCCCAGGGTAGGGGAGCAGTACTTC. Its translation is CASSLVNPRVGEQYF.

This chain links TRBV6-8 with TRBJ2-2; TRBD2 is a possible D gene (5 bases). This CDR3 is 14 amino acids long. Germline V gene lookup returns CDR1 MNHGY and CDR2 SAAAGT. Trimming shortened V by 7 bases and J by 2 bases, and 11 bases separated the two germline ends. The CDR3 loop is CASNRTENTGELFF. Written as DNA, the CDR3 is TGTGCCAGCAATAGGACTGAAAACACCGGGGAGCTGTTTTTT.

The chain couples TRBV6-1 to TRBJ2-5, with TRBD1 matching over 9 bases. The CDR3 length is 15 residues. CDR1 and CDR2 from the germline V gene are MNHNS and SASEGT. V lost 2 bases and J lost 5; bases outside the gene matches: 6. The CDR3 sequence: CASSEPRTGEETQYF. In DNA form, the CDR3 reads TGTGCCAGCAGTGAACCCCGGACAGGGGAGGAGACCCAGTACTTC.

This clone occurred once. The chain carries TRBV4-2 and TRBJ2-7; D is uncertain. V lost 0 bases, J lost 2 bases, and 5 bases lay in between. The germline gives CDR1 LGHNA, CDR2 YNFKEQ. The CDR3 has 13 amino acids. Here the CDR3 reads CASSQESAYEQYF. The CDR3 coding sequence is TGTGCCAGCAGCCAAGAGTCCGCCTACGAGCAGTACTTC.

This chain connects TRBV5-1 to TRBJ1-2; D unresolved. Germline CDR1 and CDR2: SGHRS and YFSETQ. Between the trimmed V and J ends, which lost 3 bases and 8 bases, there was a span of 17 bases. This CDR3 has 14 residues. The CDR3 loop reads CASSYHGEDLGYTF. For the CDR3, the DNA is TGCGCCAGCAGCTACCACGGGGAGGATTTAGGCTACACCTTC.

The rearrangement joins TRBV19 to TRBJ1-2, with 10 nucleotides matching TRBD1. The CDR3 has 15 amino acids. From germline, CDR1 is LNHDA and CDR2 SQIVND (reference sequence). V was clipped by 6 bases and J by 4 bases; unmatched bases: 8. CDR3 coding DNA: TGTGCCAGTAGCCGCGACAGGGGGCGCGCCTATGGCTACACCTTC. Translating gives CASSRDRGRAYGYTF.

The V gene is TRBV5-1, the J gene TRBJ2-3; D is undetermined. From germline, CDR1 is SGHRS and CDR2 YFSETQ. V lost 4 bases, J lost 2 bases, and 17 bases lay in between. The CDR3 runs to 16 residues. DNA of the CDR3: TGCGCCAGCAGCCCGTCCCGTGTAGCAAACACAGATACGCAGTATTTT. It encodes CASSPSRVANTDTQYF.

The chain carries TRBV5-1 and TRBJ2-5; weak D call: TRBD1 (5 bases). Germline CDR1 and CDR2: SGHRS and YFSETQ. Trimming shortened V by 0 bases and J by 2 bases, and 8 bases separated the two germline ends. The CDR3 extends over 14 amino acids. In DNA, the CDR3 is TGCGCCAGCAGCTTGGGGTCAGGGCAAGAGACCCAGTACTTC. As protein: CASSLGSGQETQYF.

V and J are TRBV18 and TRBJ1-1; TRBD1 matches 7 bases. V lost 4 bases, J lost 8 bases, and 4 bases stayed unmatched. CDR1 is KGHSH and CDR2 is LQKENI in the germline V gene. CDR3 length: 12 amino acids. In DNA, the CDR3 is TGTGCCAGCTCACAGGGGGGACAGGAAGCTTTCTTT. This codes for CASSQGGQEAFF.

The chain couples TRBV10-1 to TRBJ2-2, with a tentative D call TRBD2 (6 bases). Germline V CDR1 and CDR2: WNHNN, SYGVQD (reference sequence). This CDR3 comprises 14 residues. Trimming stripped 3 bases from V and 3 bases from J, with 8 bases between. The CDR3 bases are TGCGCCAGCAGTGATTGGGGGGACACCGGGGAGCTGTTTTTT. It specifies CASSDWGDTGELFF.

The gene calls are TRBV20-1 and TRBJ1-2; the match to TRBD1 covers 7 bases. Germline trimming cut 6 bases from V and 8 bases from J; bases unmatched to any gene: 6. The CDR3 length is 11 residues. Germline V gene sequence: CDR1 DFQATT, CDR2 SNEGSKA (reference sequence). The CDR3: CSARDSWGYTF. CDR3 nucleotide sequence: TGCAGTGCCCGGGACAGTTGGGGCTACACCTTC.

The chain combines TRBV7-8 with TRBJ2-1; D uncertain. Trimming pared 1 base from V and 2 bases from J, leaving 9 bases between. Germline V gives CDR1 SGHVS, CDR2 FQNEAQ. The CDR3 loop spans 15 amino acids. The CDR3 DNA reads TGTGCCAGCAGCTTAGGAGTGTTCACCTACAATGAGCAGTTCTTC. Translated, it gives CASSLGVFTYNEQFF.

The gene calls are TRBV29-1 and TRBJ2-3; D may be TRBD2 (7 bases). The CDR3 length is 15 residues. V was shortened by 5 bases and J by 6 bases, with 21 bases between the two germline ends. In germline, CDR1 is SQVTM, CDR2 ANQGSEA. This chain's CDR3 is CSVIIFRGAGDTQYF. CDR3 bases: TGCAGCGTTATCATCTTCCGGGGGGCAGGGGATACGCAGTATTTT.

The genes are TRBV5-4 and TRBJ2-5; perhaps TRBD1 as D (5 bases). The ends were cut back, 5 bases at V and 5 bases at J, with 19 bases in the middle. The length of the CDR3 is 15 residues. Germline lookup yields CDR1 SGHNT and CDR2 YYREEE (reference sequence). The CDR3: CASSRSPGSGETQYF. CDR3 nucleotide sequence: TGTGCCAGCAGTCGAAGTCCCGGGTCAGGGGAGACCCAGTACTTC.

V gene TRBV6-1 combines with J gene TRBJ1-1; 8 nucleotides match TRBD1. The CDR3 loop spans 15 amino acids. The trim removed 5 bases at V and 7 bases at J, leaving 12 bases unmatched. In germline, CDR1 is MNHNS, CDR2 SASEGT. The CDR3 coding sequence is TGTGCCAGCAGTCGCGGGACAGGTTTAATTTTTGAAGCTTTCTTT. Translation: CASSRGTGLIFEAFF.

This rearrangement joins TRBV25-1 to TRBJ1-4; possibly TRBD1 for D (6 bases). This CDR3 region has 13 residues. Germline V gives CDR1 MGHDK, CDR2 SYGVNS. Trimming took off 3 bases at V and 11 bases at J, with 13 bases between the two ends. DNA of the CDR3: TGTGCCAGCAGTGAGTCCATGAGGGGGAAACTGTTTTTT. This gives the protein CASSESMRGKLFF.

The rearrangement links TRBV7-9 to TRBJ1-1, with 8 bases that match TRBD1. The V segment lost 5 bases and the J segment 6 bases; nucleotides outside the gene matches: 8. Germline V gene data show CDR1 as SEHNR and CDR2 as FQNEAQ (reference sequence). CDR3 size: 14 residues. The DNA of the CDR3 is TGTGCCAGCAGCACCGACAGGGGTCCCCCTGAAGCTTTCTTT. Its translation: CASSTDRGPPEAFF.

The chain has TRBV5-1 and TRBJ1-2, with D unresolved. The CDR3 is 14 residues long. The V end was cut by 0 bases, the J end by 4 bases, with 10 bases between. The V gene's germline CDR1 is SGHRS and CDR2 YFSETQ. The CDR3 sequence is CASSLGAGSYGYTF. The CDR3 nucleotides read TGCGCCAGCAGCTTGGGGGCCGGATCCTATGGCTACACCTTC.

This clone was observed a single time. V is TRBV6-6 and J is TRBJ2-7; 8 positions match TRBD1. CDR1 is MNHNY, CDR2 SVGAGI, per germline (reference sequence). CDR3 length: 15 amino acids. The J segment lost 4 bases and the V segment lost 2 bases, leaving 7 bases of the junction unmatched. CDR3 residues: CASSYRGTGGYEQYF. The DNA for the CDR3 is TGTGCCAGCAGTTACCGTGGGACAGGCGGTTACGAGCAGTACTTC.

The chain carries TRBV6-5 and TRBJ2-5; D remains unclear. CDR1 is MNHEY and CDR2 is SVGAGI in the germline V gene. V was pared by 4 bases and J by 1 base, with 13 bases between. The CDR3 has 15 amino acids. CDR3 sequence: CASSLRPPAQETQYF. The CDR3, as DNA: TGTGCCAGCAGTTTGCGGCCCCCGGCCCAAGAGACCCAGTACTTC.

The rearrangement joins TRBV18 to TRBJ1-5; 7 bases are a match to TRBD1. CDR3 size: 14 residues. Trimming cost V 6 bases and J 5 bases; bases outside gene matches: 7. Germline assignment: CDR1 KGHSH and CDR2 LQKENI. The CDR3 region has the DNA TGTGCCAGCTCCGGACAGGAGGGGGATCAGCCCCAGCATTTT. As protein: CASSGQEGDQPQHF. Full variable domain (rest looked up from reference TRBV18 and TRBJ1-5): NAGVMQNPRHLVRRRGQEARLRCSPMKGHSHVYWYRQLPEEGLKFMVYLQKENIIDESGMPKERFSAEFPKEGPSILRIQQVVRGDSAAYFCASSGQEGDQPQHFGDGTRLSIL.